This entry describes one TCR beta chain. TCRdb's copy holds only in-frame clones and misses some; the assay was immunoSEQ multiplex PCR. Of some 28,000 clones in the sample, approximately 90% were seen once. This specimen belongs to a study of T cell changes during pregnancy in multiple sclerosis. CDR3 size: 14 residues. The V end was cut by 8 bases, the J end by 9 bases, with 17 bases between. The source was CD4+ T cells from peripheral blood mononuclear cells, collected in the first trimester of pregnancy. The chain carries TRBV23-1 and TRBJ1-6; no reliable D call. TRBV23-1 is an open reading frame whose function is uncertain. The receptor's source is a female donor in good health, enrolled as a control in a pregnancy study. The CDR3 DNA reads TGCGCCAGCGCCCGCGGGCTCGGGGTTTCACCCCTCCACTTT. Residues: CASARGLGVSPLHF.